Sequencing of this T cell receptor beta chain was carried out in a study of blood T cell repertoires in COVID-19 (dated by TCRdb to 2020 to 2021). Background on the whole study: The collaborator samples originated in the United States, Italy and Spain and spanned the acute and convalescent phases of COVID-19. The material from the prospective study consisted of cDNA or gDNA derived from T cells, B-cell-depleted T cells, or PBMCs. Subjects who had been exposed to COVID-19, were actively infected with it, or had recovered from it provided the deeply sampled blood TCRbeta repertoires that made up the dataset. A freely available public database, intended as a resource for researchers studying the immune response to SARS-CoV-2, is where the repertoires were released. Samples came from the ongoing ImmuneRACE study (first 160 participants) plus 1,254 subjects from 6 global collaborators. A de-identified subject ID, COVID-19 status, age in years and sex were almost always included in the sample metadata. Where available, HLA class I and class II types were taken from metadata supplied by the sample provider and were not determined by assay-based typing.

One collaborating source in Seattle enrolled patients during active infection and followed them longitudinally through the course of disease. Whole blood was collected in K2EDTA tubes by collaborating institutions according to the institutions' own protocols. For TCRbeta analysis, collaborators shipped samples as frozen whole blood, isolated PBMCs, or DNA extracted from either of those sample types. This clone has just one count. Its antigen target is currently unknown. The sample holds no much larger clone one base away, and base qualities are not on file. V lost 3 bases and J lost 4 bases; the stretch between them is 7 bases long. Inclusive of the bounding cysteine and phenylalanine, the CDR3 is 12 residues long. Left in the record is the CDR3 DNA by itself, 36 bases read in frame from the first base. Looking up the germline V gene yields CDR1 SGHRS and CDR2 YFSETQ. What the work shows at the level of the full study, not this receptor alone: Clinical and demographic metadata were provided uncurated, with the amount varying by source and participant.

The immunoSEQ Assay, a bias-controlled multiplex PCR, was used to amplify TCRbeta CDR3 regions from genomic DNA. The original methods were these. The number of nucleated cells in each sample was estimated from the amplification of reference gene primers within the assay. Sequence reads were collapsed and filtered to measure the absolute abundance of every unique TCRbeta CDR3 rearrangement. For each sample, productive Simpson clonality was calculated as the square root of Simpson's diversity index across productive rearrangements. Sourced from immuneACCESS, this table was stored by TCRdb with only in-frame sequences that have V and J called. A share of the clones is absent; for the studies checked, an unresolved V gene accounts for under half, and the remainder has no known explanation. V, J and clone size derive from that table, while D and trimming were established from the DNA sequence. This sample gives about 180,000 clones in total; roughly 80% of them show up just once. The leading ten clones occupy approximately 8% of the sample.

The V and J segments used are TRBV5-1 and TRBJ2-5; the D segment could be TRBD2, given 6 matching bases. The TCR originated in a woman aged 70 to 79 with COVID-19, enrolled during active disease. The sequenced sample was peripheral blood. The nucleotide sequence is given as TGCGCCAGCAGCTCCGGGGGAGAGACCCAGTACTTC. This encodes CASSSGGETQYF. Extended through the reference TRBV5-1 and TRBJ2-5 proteins, this CDR3 yields the full variable domain: KAGVTQTPRYLIKTRGQQVTLSCSPISGHRSVSWYQQTPGQGLQFLFEYFSETQRNKGNFPGRFSGRQFSNSRSEMNVSTLELGDSALYLCASSSGGETQYFGPGTRLLVL.